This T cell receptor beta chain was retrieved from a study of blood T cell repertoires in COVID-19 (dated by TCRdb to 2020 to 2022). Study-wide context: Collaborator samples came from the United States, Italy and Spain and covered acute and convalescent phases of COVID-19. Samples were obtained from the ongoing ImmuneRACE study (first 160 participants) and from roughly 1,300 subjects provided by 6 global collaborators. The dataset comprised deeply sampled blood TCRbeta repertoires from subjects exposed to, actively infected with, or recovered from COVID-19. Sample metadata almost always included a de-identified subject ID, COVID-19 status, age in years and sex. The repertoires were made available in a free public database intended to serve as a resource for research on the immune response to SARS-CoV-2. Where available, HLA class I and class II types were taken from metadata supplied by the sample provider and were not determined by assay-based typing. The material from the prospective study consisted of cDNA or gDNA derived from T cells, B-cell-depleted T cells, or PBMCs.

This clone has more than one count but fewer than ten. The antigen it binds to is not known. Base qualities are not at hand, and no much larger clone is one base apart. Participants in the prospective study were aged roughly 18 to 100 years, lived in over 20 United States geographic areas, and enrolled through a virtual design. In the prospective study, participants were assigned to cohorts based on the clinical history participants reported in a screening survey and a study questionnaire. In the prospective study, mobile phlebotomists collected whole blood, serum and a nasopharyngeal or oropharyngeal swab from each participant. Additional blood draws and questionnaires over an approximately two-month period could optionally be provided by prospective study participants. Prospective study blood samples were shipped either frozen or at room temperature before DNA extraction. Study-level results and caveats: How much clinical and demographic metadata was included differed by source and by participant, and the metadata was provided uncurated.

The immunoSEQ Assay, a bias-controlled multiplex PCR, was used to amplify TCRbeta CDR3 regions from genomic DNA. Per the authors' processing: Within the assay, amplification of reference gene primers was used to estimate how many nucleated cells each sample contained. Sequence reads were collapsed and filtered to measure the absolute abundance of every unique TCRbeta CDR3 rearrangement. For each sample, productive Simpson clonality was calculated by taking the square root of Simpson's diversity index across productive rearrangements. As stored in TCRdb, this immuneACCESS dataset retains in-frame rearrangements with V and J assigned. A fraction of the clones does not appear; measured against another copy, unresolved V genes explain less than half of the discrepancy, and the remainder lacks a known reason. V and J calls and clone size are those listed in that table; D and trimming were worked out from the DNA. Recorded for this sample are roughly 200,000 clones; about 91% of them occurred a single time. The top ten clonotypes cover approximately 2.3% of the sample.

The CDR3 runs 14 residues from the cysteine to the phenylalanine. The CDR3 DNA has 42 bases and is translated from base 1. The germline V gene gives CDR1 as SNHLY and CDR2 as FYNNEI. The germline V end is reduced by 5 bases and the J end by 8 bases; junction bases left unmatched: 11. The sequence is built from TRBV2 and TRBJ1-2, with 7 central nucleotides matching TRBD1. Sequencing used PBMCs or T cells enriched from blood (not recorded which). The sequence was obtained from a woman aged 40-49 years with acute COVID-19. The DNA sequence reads TGTGCCAGCAGTCTAGACAGGGCCCCAGGCGGCTACACCTTC. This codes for CASSLDRAPGGYTF.